This record looks at one T cell receptor beta chain sequence and its context. Its matching antigen is unknown. TCRdb reanalysed the 5' RACE reads using MiXCR and keeps one entry per CDR3 protein. The top ten clones hold around 0.47% of a sample with around 490,000 distinct CDR3 sequences, around 24% of them seen once. In germline, CDR1 is MNHEY, CDR2 SVGEGT. The V end was cut by 4 bases, the J end by 14 bases, with 18 bases between. This CDR3 is 13 amino acids long. This sample stems from a study of identical twins. Points from the study as a whole: Insertions were fewer in abundant cord blood beta clonotypes, whereas memory repertoires showed none of this pattern. Its conclusions, products of cross-sectional statistical analysis, did not come from following the same donors.

This sample also appeared in a second study, on yellow fever vaccine responses in identical twins.

This clonotype was sampled from a woman younger than 30 in good health. The source material was CD4+ T cells sorted from blood. The V gene is TRBV6-2 or TRBV6-3, the J gene TRBJ2-1; D is ambiguous. CDR3 sequence: CASSSSTGPHEFF. CDR3 coding DNA: TGTGCCAGCAGTTCGTCGACGGGCCCCCACGAGTTCTTC.